This T cell receptor (beta chain) stems from a study of blood T cell repertoires in COVID-19. The overall study: Collection of acute and convalescent COVID-19 samples took place in the United States, Italy and Spain. PBMCs, B-cell-depleted T cells, or T cells provided the cDNA or gDNA that made up the material.

Profiling relied on immunoSEQ multiplex PCR, and the TCRdb table lists in-frame clones only, not all of them. The sample lists 250,000 or so clones; approximately 90% were seen once. This CDR3 has 13 amino acids. V was pared by 7 bases and J by 0 bases, with 7 bases between. Per the germline V gene, CDR1 is MDHEN and CDR2 is SYDVKM. Residents of approximately 25 US areas, aged about 18 to 95 years, made up the participants. Sequencing input: PBMCs or T cells enriched from blood (not recorded which). The receptor's source is a woman in her twenties or thirties with acute COVID-19. This rearrangement joins TRBV28 to TRBJ1-5; D not certain. CDR3 in amino acids: CASNNYSNQPQHF. The CDR3 nucleotides are TGTGCCAGCAACAACTATAGCAATCAGCCCCAGCATTTT.